The clone carrying this T cell receptor (beta chain) was detected ten times or more. These data are taken from a study of blood T cell repertoires in COVID-19. Trimming left V 0 bases short and J 3 bases short, with 12 bases between. Germline CDR1 is LNHDA and CDR2 is SQIVND (reference sequence). The CDR3 has 16 amino acids. Profiled with immunoSEQ multiplex PCR; TCRdb holds only in-frame clones, not every one. The sample yields 350,000 to 400,000 clones, 85% to 90% seen once. The sample taken for sequencing was PBMCs or T cells enriched from blood (not recorded which). This clonotype was sampled from a man aged 18 to 30 who had recovered from COVID-19. The chain has TRBV19 and TRBJ1-5; possibly TRBD1 for D (5 bases). For the CDR3, the DNA is TGTGCCAGTAGTATAGATGGGGCAGGGTTCAATCAGCCCCAGCATTTT. Its translation is CASSIDGAGFNQPQHF.